These 8 T cell receptor beta chains came from one sample sequenced in a study of blood T cell repertoires in COVID-19. Generated by immunoSEQ multiplex PCR, the TCRdb table keeps only in-frame clones and is missing some. In the table there are 250,000 to 400,000 clones, more than 70% of which are singletons. The source material was PBMCs or T cells enriched from blood (not recorded which). The receptors were sampled from a woman in her thirties who had recovered from COVID-19.

The chain combines TRBV7-8 with TRBJ1-3; D unclear. The germline gives CDR1 SGHVS, CDR2 FQNEAQ. This CDR3 contains 12 residues. V shed 3 bases and J shed 9 bases, with 9 bases lying between them. DNA for the CDR3: TGTGCCAGCAGCTTTGTGTCAGGCACCATATATTTT. This sequence encodes CASSFVSGTIYF.

This chain uses TRBV12-3 or TRBV12-4 with TRBJ1-5, with a possible D match to TRBD1 (5 bases). Trimming removed 4 bases from V and 3 bases from J, with 7 bases in between. The CDR3 is made up of 13 amino acids. CDR3 nucleotide sequence: TGTGCCAGCAGTTCGACAGACAATCAGCCCCAGCATTTT. Protein product: CASSSTDNQPQHF.

The chain combines TRBV12-3 or TRBV12-4 with TRBJ1-2; a possible D gene is TRBD1 (6 bases). The V end was cut by 6 bases, the J end by 3 bases, with 11 bases between. The CDR3 spans 13 residues. The CDR3, as DNA: TGTGCCAGCAGCAGGGGTAGTCACTATGGCTACACCTTC. It yields the protein CASSRGSHYGYTF.

The V call is TRBV9, the J call TRBJ2-2, with D perhaps matching TRBD2 (6 bases). Germline assignment: CDR1 SGDLS and CDR2 YYNGEE. CDR3 length: 15 residues. V shed 0 bases and J shed 4 bases, with 10 bases lying between them. The CDR3 DNA sequence: TGTGCCAGCAGCGTAGTAGCTAGCGTCACCGGGGAGCTGTTTTTT. As protein: CASSVVASVTGELFF.

The J gene is TRBJ1-5, the V gene TRBV4-1, with D unclear. Germline CDR1 and CDR2: MGHRA and YSYEKL. V gave up 1 base and J gave up 2 bases, with 15 bases separating them. The CDR3 runs 17 residues. The chain's CDR3 is CASSQGVLRIGNQPQHF. The CDR3 DNA follows: TGCGCCAGCAGCCAAGGCGTATTGAGAATAGGCAATCAGCCCCAGCATTTT.

The rearrangement joins TRBV7-2 to TRBJ2-7; D is possibly TRBD1 (6 bases). This CDR3 has 14 residues. Between the trimmed V and J ends, which lost 11 bases and 1 base, there was a span of 18 bases. Germline-derived CDR1 and CDR2 are SGHTA and FQGNSA. The CDR3 here is CAAQSGQQSYEQYF. For the CDR3, the DNA is TGTGCCGCACAATCCGGACAGCAATCCTACGAGCAGTACTTC.

The gene calls are TRBV28 and TRBJ1-6; D is perhaps TRBD1 (6 bases). Germline V gene data show CDR1 as MDHEN and CDR2 as SYDVKM. V lost 7 bases, J lost 2 bases, and 12 bases lay in between. The length of the CDR3 is 15 residues. For the CDR3, the DNA is TGTGCCAGCACCTACAGGGCTACCTATAATTCACCCCTCCACTTT. It translates to CASTYRATYNSPLHF.

This chain connects TRBV28 to TRBJ2-7, with D perhaps TRBD1 (6 bases). CDR3 size: 12 residues. Trimming shortened V by 7 bases and J by 2 bases, and 9 bases separated the two germline ends. Germline values: CDR1 MDHEN, CDR2 SYDVKM. CDR3 in amino acids: CASMRGTYEQYF. CDR3 sequence (DNA): TGTGCCAGCATGAGGGGGACCTACGAGCAGTACTTC.